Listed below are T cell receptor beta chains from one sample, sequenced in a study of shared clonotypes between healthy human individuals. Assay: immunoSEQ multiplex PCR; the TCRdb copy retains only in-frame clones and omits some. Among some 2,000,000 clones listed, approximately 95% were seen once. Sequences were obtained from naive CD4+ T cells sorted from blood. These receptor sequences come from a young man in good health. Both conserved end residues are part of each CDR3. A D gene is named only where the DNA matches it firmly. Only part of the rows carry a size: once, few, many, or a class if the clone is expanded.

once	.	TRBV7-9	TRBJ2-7	CASSLSVGEQYF	TGTGCCAGCAGCTTATCTGTGGGGGAGCAGTACTTC
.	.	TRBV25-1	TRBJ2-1	CASSDDNEQFF	TGTGCCAGCAGTGATGACAATGAGCAGTTCTTC
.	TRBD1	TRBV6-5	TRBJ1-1	CASRFGQATEAFF	TGTGCCAGCAGATTCGGACAGGCCACTGAAGCTTTCTTT
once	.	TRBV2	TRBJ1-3	CASSARLNSGNTIYF	TGTGCCAGCAGTGCTAGACTCAACTCTGGAAACACCATATATTTT
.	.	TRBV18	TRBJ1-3	CASSPPVENTIYF	TGTGCCAGCTCACCACCAGTGGAAAACACCATATATTTT
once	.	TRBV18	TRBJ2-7	CASSPAGLPYEQYF	TGTGCCAGCTCACCAGCGGGGCTTCCCTACGAGCAGTACTTC
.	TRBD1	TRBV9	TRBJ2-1	CASSVGDRGFNEQFF	TGTGCCAGCAGCGTAGGGGACAGGGGGTTCAATGAGCAGTTCTTC
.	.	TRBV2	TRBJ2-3	CASSETGRPSTDTQYF	TGTGCCAGCAGTGAAACGGGGCGGCCTAGCACAGATACGCAGTATTTT
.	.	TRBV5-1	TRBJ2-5	CASSLRGPQETQYF	TGCGCCAGCAGCTTGCGGGGCCCCCAAGAGACCCAGTACTTC
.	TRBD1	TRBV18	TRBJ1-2	CASSPPFPGGDYGYTF	TGTGCCAGCTCACCACCTTTCCCAGGGGGCGACTATGGCTACACCTTC
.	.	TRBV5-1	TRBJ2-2	CASSLRGFNTGELFF	TGCGCCAGCAGCTTGAGAGGGTTTAACACCGGGGAGCTGTTTTTT
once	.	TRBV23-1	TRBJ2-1	CASSPTGREQFF	TGCGCCAGCAGCCCGACAGGACGTGAGCAGTTCTTC
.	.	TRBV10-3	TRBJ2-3	CAISDYNTQYF	TGTGCCATCAGTGACTACAATACGCAGTATTTT
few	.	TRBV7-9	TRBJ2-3	CASSLEGNTDTQYF	TGTGCCAGCAGCTTAGAGGGCAACACAGATACGCAGTATTTT
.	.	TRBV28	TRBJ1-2	CASSLRGIGYTF	TGTGCCAGCAGTTTACGAGGGATCGGCTACACCTTC
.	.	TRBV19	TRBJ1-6	CASRRGGDPNNSPLHF	TGTGCCAGTAGACGAGGCGGGGATCCTAATAATTCACCCCTCCACTTT
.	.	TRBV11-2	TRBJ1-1	CASSSWATGNTEAFF	TGTGCCAGCAGCTCGTGGGCAACGGGGAACACTGAAGCTTTCTTT
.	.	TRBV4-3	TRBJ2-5	CASSQERGAQETQYF	TGCGCCAGCAGCCAAGAACGCGGGGCCCAAGAGACCCAGTACTTC
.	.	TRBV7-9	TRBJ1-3	CASSLRGVGNTIYF	TGTGCCAGCAGCTTACGGGGGGTTGGAAACACCATATATTTT
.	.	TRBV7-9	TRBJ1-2	CASPLEGVGGYTF	TGTGCCAGCCCTTTGGAAGGCGTGGGTGGCTACACCTTC
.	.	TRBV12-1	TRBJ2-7	CASLRIRQGRLSYEQYF	TGTGCCAGCCTACGAATTCGACAGGGACGCCTATCCTACGAGCAGTACTTC
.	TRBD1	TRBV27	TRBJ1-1	CASSPGTGWNTEAFF	TGTGCCAGCAGTCCGGGGACAGGGTGGAACACTGAAGCTTTCTTT
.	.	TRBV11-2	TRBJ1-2	CASSLAGGYGYTF	TGTGCCAGCAGCTTAGCCGGGGGGTATGGCTACACCTTC
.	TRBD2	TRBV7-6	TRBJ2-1	CASSSGLAANEQFF	TGTGCCAGCAGCTCGGGACTAGCGGCCAATGAGCAGTTCTTC
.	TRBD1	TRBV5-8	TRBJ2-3	CASSFQGAADTQYF	TGTGCCAGCAGCTTCCAGGGGGCCGCAGATACGCAGTATTTT
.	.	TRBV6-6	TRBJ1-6	CASTSLGYSPLHF	TGTGCCAGCACCTCATTGGGGTATTCACCCCTCCACTTT